Each of the 26 T cell receptor beta chains below was sequenced from the same sample in a study of OX40 agonist ivuxolimab in advanced cancers. Only in-frame clones appear in the TCRdb table, and some are missing; sequencing was by immunoSEQ multiplex PCR. This table has approximately 60,000 clones, more than 90% appearing once. The sample in question was CD4+ or CD8+ T cells sorted from blood, obtained in a trial of the OX40 agonist ivuxolimab. The receptors shown here come from an adult with an advanced solid tumor such as melanoma, head and neck, liver or kidney cancer.

This chain uses TRBV6-6 with TRBJ2-7; 7 positions match TRBD2. Per germline, CDR1 MNHNY and CDR2 SVGAGI (reference sequence). After removal of 7 bases from V and 2 bases from J, the junction contained 5 bases not matched to a gene. This CDR3 contains 13 residues. The CDR3 DNA follows: TGTGCCAGCATTTGGGGGGGGGCCTACGAGCAGTACTTC. Protein: CASIWGGAYEQYF.

This chain uses TRBV6-6 with TRBJ1-2; D unclear. The CDR3 consists of 13 residues. The V end was cut by 5 bases, the J end by 4 bases, with 11 bases between. Germline V gene lookup returns CDR1 MNHNY and CDR2 SVGAGI (reference sequence). The CDR3 spells CASSRPGSYGYTF. DNA for the CDR3: TGTGCCAGCAGTCGACCCGGGAGCTATGGCTACACCTTC.

The chain recombines TRBV5-1 with TRBJ2-1, with 10 bases matching TRBD1. The V segment lost 4 bases and the J segment 4 bases; nucleotides outside the gene matches: 8. There are 16 residues in the CDR3. Per the germline V gene, CDR1 is SGHRS and CDR2 is YFSETQ. In nucleotides, the CDR3 is TGCGCCAGCAGCCCGACCGGGACAGGGGAATACAATGAGCAGTTCTTC. This translates into CASSPTGTGEYNEQFF.

J is TRBJ1-1 and V is TRBV19, with TRBD1 matching over 8 bases. The CDR3 sequence is 15 residues long. Germline CDR1 and CDR2: LNHDA and SQIVND (reference sequence). Losses at the gene ends were 3 bases for V and 1 base for J; bases not matched to a gene: 4. The CDR3 DNA follows: TGTGCCAGTAGTATCCAGGGGGCTGGGAACACTGAAGCTTTCTTT. Amino acid sequence: CASSIQGAGNTEAFF.

The chain uses TRBV19 and TRBJ1-3; 10 bases map to TRBD1. The J segment lost 4 bases and the V segment lost 7 bases, leaving 10 bases of the junction unmatched. The germline V gene has CDR1 LNHDA and CDR2 SQIVND (reference sequence). The CDR3 loop spans 16 amino acids. CDR3 protein: CASTMTGGISGNTIYF. In DNA form, the CDR3 reads TGTGCCAGTACCATGACAGGGGGCATTTCCGGAAACACCATATATTTT.

This clone was seen just once. V usage is TRBV7-6 and J usage is TRBJ2-5, with D possibly TRBD2 on 6 matching bases. The CDR3 totals 15 residues. CDR1 is SGHVS and CDR2 is FNYEAQ in the germline V gene. Between the trimmed V and J ends, which lost 5 bases and 3 bases, there was a span of 16 bases. The CDR3 is CASSPLLEREETQYF. In DNA, the CDR3 is TGTGCCAGCAGCCCCCTTTTGGAGCGGGAAGAGACCCAGTACTTC.

CDR3 sequence (DNA): TGTGCCAGCAGTGGGGGACAGGTAAAGGGAGTACTGTTTTTT. This codes for CASSGGQVKGVLFF. This sequence joins TRBV6-6 and TRBJ1-4; 8 nucleotides line up with TRBD1. The junction had 12 bases not matched to a gene; V was cut back by 5 bases and J by 13 bases. Germline V gives CDR1 MNHNY, CDR2 SVGAGI (reference sequence). This CDR3 is 14 amino acids long.

The J gene is TRBJ1-1, the V gene TRBV6-5; D is ambiguous. The length of the CDR3 is 13 residues. The germline V gene encodes CDR1 MNHEY and CDR2 SVGAGI. Trimming left V 9 bases short and J 1 base short, with 12 bases between. The CDR3 loop reads CASSTDGNTEAFF. The DNA of the CDR3 is TGTGCCAGTTCAACGGATGGGAACACTGAAGCTTTCTTT.

The chain uses TRBV9 and TRBJ1-2; D perhaps matches TRBD1 (5 bases). The CDR3 runs to 13 residues. Between the trimmed V and J ends, which lost 0 bases and 5 bases, there was a span of 8 bases. From germline, CDR1 is SGDLS and CDR2 YYNGEE. CDR3 amino acids: CASSVEPGYGYTF. The DNA of the CDR3 is TGTGCCAGCAGCGTAGAACCAGGGTATGGCTACACCTTC.

The V gene is TRBV19, the J gene TRBJ1-1; TRBD1 matches 7 bases. This CDR3 spans 13 amino acids. V gave up 2 bases and J gave up 8 bases; unmatched junction bases: 5. CDR1 and CDR2 from the germline V gene are LNHDA and SQIVND (reference sequence). CDR3 sequence reads: CASSINRGVEAFF. CDR3 nucleotides: TGTGCCAGTAGTATAAACAGGGGAGTCGAAGCTTTCTTT.

The V and J genes are TRBV7-9 and TRBJ2-6; perhaps TRBD1 as D (5 bases). V was clipped by 6 bases and J by 0 bases, with 12 bases between them. The CDR3 is made up of 16 amino acids. Germline CDR1 and CDR2: SEHNR and FQNEAQ (reference sequence). CDR3 amino acids: CASRGAAASGANVLTF. The DNA for the CDR3 is TGTGCCAGCAGAGGGGCTGCCGCCTCTGGGGCCAACGTCCTGACTTTC.

The V and J genes are TRBV29-1 and TRBJ2-3; D is possibly TRBD2 (7 bases). This CDR3 spans 17 amino acids. Trimming removed 3 bases at V and 2 bases at J, with 21 bases between. Germline V CDR1 and CDR2: SQVTM, ANQGSEA. CDR3 sequence: CSVETLARGGNTDTQYF. The CDR3 DNA follows: TGCAGCGTTGAGACCCTCGCGAGGGGGGGTAACACAGATACGCAGTATTTT.

This chain connects TRBV10-3 to TRBJ2-3; 7 nucleotides align to TRBD1. The CDR3 spans 17 residues. V shed 2 bases, J shed 4 bases, and the junction held 12 bases outside the gene matches. CDR1 and CDR2 from the germline V gene are ENHRY and SYGVKD. CDR3 in DNA: TGTGCCATCAGTGAGGCCCGGGACAGCGAGGGGGCAGATACGCAGTATTTT. Residues: CAISEARDSEGADTQYF.

This clone turned up a few times. This chain joins TRBV2 and TRBJ1-2; D might be TRBD1 (5 bases). The CDR3 loop spans 14 amino acids. Per germline, CDR1 SNHLY and CDR2 FYNNEI. The V end lost 10 bases, the J end lost 0 bases, and 15 bases lay between the germline ends. The DNA of the CDR3 is TGTGCCAACCGGCGGGACCCTGCTAACTATGGCTACACCTTC. Translated, it gives CANRRDPANYGYTF.

The chain carries TRBV2 and TRBJ2-7, with TRBD1 matching over 10 bases. Looked up from germline, CDR1 is SNHLY and CDR2 is FYNNEI. With 8 bases clipped from V and 6 bases from J, the junction kept 7 bases outside the gene matches. This CDR3 is built from 13 residues. The CDR3 sequence is CASAGTGVAEQYF. The CDR3 nucleotides are TGTGCCAGCGCCGGGACAGGGGTAGCCGAGCAGTACTTC.

V gene TRBV11-2 combines with J gene TRBJ2-5, with D possibly called TRBD1 or TRBD2 (5 bases each). Germline CDR1 reads SGHAT; CDR2 reads FQNNGV. V lost 5 bases, J lost 5 bases, and 12 bases lay in between. This CDR3 contains 13 residues. CDR3 in DNA: TGTGCCAGCAGCCAGGGACCAGAGGAGACCCAGTACTTC. Protein: CASSQGPEETQYF.

This sequence joins TRBV30 and TRBJ2-4; a weak D match, TRBD2 (6 bases). Germline V lookup: CDR1 GTSNPN, CDR2 SVGIG (reference sequence). The CDR3 spans 14 residues. The V gene lost 5 bases and the J gene lost 0 bases, with 11 bases spanning the gap. The CDR3 nucleotides are TGTGCCTGGGCGTCGGGAGTAGCCAAAAACATTCAGTACTTC. Translated: CAWASGVAKNIQYF.

The chain joins TRBV9 to TRBJ1-2; D is unresolved. Trimming took 6 bases from V and 6 from J, leaving 15 bases between them. This CDR3 has 13 residues. Looked up from germline, CDR1 is SGDLS and CDR2 is YYNGEE. In DNA, the CDR3 is TGTGCCAGCAAAAGCGGAGCCCCCGATGGCTACACCTTC. It encodes CASKSGAPDGYTF.

This chain uses TRBV2 with TRBJ2-5; 7 positions match TRBD2. This CDR3 has 14 amino acids. After removal of 6 bases from V and 4 bases from J, the junction contained 8 bases not matched to a gene. Germline lookup yields CDR1 SNHLY and CDR2 FYNNEI. The CDR3 coding sequence is TGTGCCAGCAGGGCTAGCGGAGTTCGAGAGACCCAGTACTTC. This encodes CASRASGVRETQYF.

The chain has TRBV5-4 and TRBJ2-7; TRBD1 agrees at 7 bases. Trimming cost V 0 bases and J 2 bases; bases outside gene matches: 5. CDR3 size: 15 residues. In germline, CDR1 is SGHNT, CDR2 YYREEE (reference sequence). The CDR3 DNA reads as TGTGCCAGCAGCTTGGGACAGGGTAAAACCTACGAGCAGTACTTC. This codes for CASSLGQGKTYEQYF.

Points on this clone: A read error may produce the germline difference seen at one junction end. V and J are TRBV7-9 and TRBJ2-7, with D maybe TRBD2 (5 bases). CDR1 is SEHNR, CDR2 FQNEAQ, per germline (reference sequence). The CDR3 covers 13 residues. The CDR3 DNA reads as TGTGCCAGCAGCTTAATAAGCGGCTCCGAGGAGTACTTC. It encodes CASSLISGSEEYF.

The rearrangement uses TRBV5-4 and TRBJ2-5, with 9 bases matching TRBD1. The V gene's germline CDR1 is SGHNT and CDR2 YYREEE (reference sequence). CDR3 length: 13 amino acids. V dropped 5 bases and J dropped 5; count of bases not matched to a gene: 4. As DNA, the CDR3 is TGTGCCAGCAGTACAGGGGGCTTGGAGACCCAGTACTTC. Amino acids: CASSTGGLETQYF.

The V call is TRBV11-1, the J call TRBJ2-6; D is perhaps TRBD1 (5 bases). Trimming removed 7 bases from V and 0 bases from J, with 10 bases in between. The CDR3 has 15 amino acids. CDR1 is SGHAT, CDR2 FQDESV, per germline (reference sequence). The CDR3 sequence is CASTGQHSGANVLTF. The CDR3 coding sequence is TGTGCCAGCACCGGACAACACTCTGGGGCCAACGTCCTGACTTTC.

This clone appeared a single time. The genes are TRBV19 and TRBJ1-1; D not certain. The CDR3 extends over 13 amino acids. Germline loops: CDR1 LNHDA, CDR2 SQIVND (reference sequence). Trimming removed 8 bases from V and 1 base from J, with 11 bases in between. The CDR3 reads CASSIQPNTEAFF. CDR3 coding DNA: TGTGCCAGTTCAATACAGCCGAACACTGAAGCTTTCTTT. Filled out from reference TRBV19 and TRBJ1-1, the complete variable domain reads DGGITQSPKYLFRKEGQNVTLSCEQNLNHDAMYWYRQDPGQGLRLIYYSQIVNDFQKGDIAEGYSVSREKKESFPLTVTSAQKNPTAFYLCASSIQPNTEAFFGQGTRLTVV.

The V call is TRBV7-2, the J call TRBJ1-2, with D possibly TRBD1 on 5 matching bases. Germline-derived CDR1 and CDR2 are SGHTA and FQGNSA. The CDR3 sequence is 14 residues long. Trimming cost V 2 bases and J 2 bases, with 9 bases left between them. CDR3 DNA: TGTGCCAGCAGCTTACCAGGGTACAACTATGGCTACACCTTC. It yields the protein CASSLPGYNYGYTF.

This clone was picked up one time. This chain uses TRBV2 with TRBJ2-7, with D unclear. Trimming removed 5 bases from V and 0 bases from J, with 14 bases in between. CDR1 SNHLY and CDR2 FYNNEI come from the germline V gene. The CDR3 extends over 15 amino acids. The CDR3 loop reads CASSPAAVPSYEQYF. The CDR3 DNA reads as TGTGCCAGCAGTCCCGCGGCGGTACCCTCCTACGAGCAGTACTTC.